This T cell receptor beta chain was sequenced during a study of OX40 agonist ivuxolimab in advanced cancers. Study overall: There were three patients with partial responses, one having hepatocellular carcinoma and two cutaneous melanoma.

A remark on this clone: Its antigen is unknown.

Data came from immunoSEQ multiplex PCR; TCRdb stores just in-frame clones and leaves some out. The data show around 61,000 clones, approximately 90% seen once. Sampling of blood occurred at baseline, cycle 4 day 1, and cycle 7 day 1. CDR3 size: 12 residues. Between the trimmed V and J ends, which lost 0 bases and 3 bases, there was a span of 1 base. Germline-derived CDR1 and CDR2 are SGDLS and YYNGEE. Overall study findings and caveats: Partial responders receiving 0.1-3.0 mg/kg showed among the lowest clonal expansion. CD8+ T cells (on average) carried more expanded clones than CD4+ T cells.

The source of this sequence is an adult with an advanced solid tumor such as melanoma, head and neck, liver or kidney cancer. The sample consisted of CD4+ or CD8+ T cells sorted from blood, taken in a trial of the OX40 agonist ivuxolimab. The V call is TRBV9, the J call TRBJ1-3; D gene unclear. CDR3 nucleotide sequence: TGTGCCAGCAGCGTAGTTGGAAACACCATATATTTT. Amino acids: CASSVVGNTIYF.